The rows below give T cell receptor beta chains drawn from one sample of a study of identifying expanded T cells in peripheral blood. The assay was immunoSEQ multiplex PCR, and TCRdb's table has in-frame clones only and misses some. The sample yields about 110,000 clones, roughly 91% seen once. What was sequenced was blood. The receptor source for this set is a person aged 18 to 75 in good health. CDR3s include the opening cysteine and the closing phenylalanine or tryptophan.

V gene	CDR3 protein
TRBV7-2	CASSLGGAAAYEQYF
TRBV7-2	CASSLGRRAYNQPQHF
TRBV4-1	CASSQTEGAGPQHF
TRBV28	CARNRETQYF
TRBV6-5	CASRETGGTEAFF
TRBV7-9	CASSPLVEAFF
TRBV5-1	CASSLQGLSSPLHF
TRBV11-3	CASSFVGTEAFF
TRBV6-5	CASEFGDGELFF
TRBV6-6	CASSTLGASGSYEQYF
TRBV18	CASSPGAGNEQYF
TRBV6-6	CASTSGTDYGYTF